This record concerns one T cell receptor beta chain sequence. TCRdb re-derived calls from the 5' RACE reads in MiXCR, one entry per CDR3 protein. The sample includes about 580,000 distinct CDR3 sequences, 17% seen only once; the top ten take 17%. This sample stems from a study of T cells after yellow fever vaccination. Germline V gene lookup returns CDR1 SEHNR and CDR2 FQNEAQ (reference sequence). The CDR3 length is 13 residues. Trimming cost V 7 bases and J 0 bases, with 10 bases left between them. Specimen: PBMCs, collected about 5 days after the first yellow fever vaccination. The source is a young man who received the YFV17D yellow fever vaccine. V is TRBV7-9 and J is TRBJ2-7; D uncertain. As DNA, the CDR3 is TGTGCCAGCACCTCACTTGGCTCCTACGAGCAGTACTTC. Amino acid sequence: CASTSLGSYEQYF.